The entry that follows covers one T cell receptor (beta chain) sequence. The antigen remains unidentified. These data belong to a study of cytomegalovirus exposure and HLA in healthy donors. The PCR employed 60 Vbeta primers together with 13 Jbeta primers. TCRdb keeps only in-frame clones here, not all; method: immunoSEQ multiplex PCR. The repertoire holds some 130,000 clones, with about 72% as singletons. Study-level results: Per published accounts, TCR beta sequences correctly predicted the HLA-A and HLA-B alleles of most subjects.

This CDR3 is built from 16 residues. Looked up from germline, CDR1 is KGHSH and CDR2 is LQKENI. Trimming took 0 bases from V and 7 from J; bases not matched to a gene: 7. The chain employs TRBV18 and TRBJ2-1, with 9 bases lining up with TRBD2. Sequencing was performed on PBMCs. The sequence came from a female donor in good health and CMV-seronegative. The chain's CDR3 is CASSPPSGGRGNEQFF. In nucleotides, the CDR3 is TGTGCCAGCTCACCACCGTCGGGCGGGAGGGGGAATGAGCAGTTCTTC.